The clone carrying this TCR beta chain was picked up one time. The sample is drawn from a study of blood T cell repertoires in COVID-19. Study-level background: From T cells, B-cell-depleted T cells, or PBMCs came the material, which was cDNA or gDNA.

The CDR3 sequence is 15 residues long. Trimming at V came to 6 bases and at J to 3 bases, leaving 8 bases not matched to a gene. CDR1 and CDR2 from the germline V gene are MNHNY and SVGAGI (reference sequence). Clones were sequenced by immunoSEQ multiplex PCR, and TCRdb holds only the in-frame ones, with some missing. The sample comprises 60,000 to 75,000 clones, 90% to 95% of which are singletons, and 7.3% rests with the top ten. The TCR comes from a man between 35 and 55 years old with COVID-19, enrolled during active disease. The genes are TRBV6-6 and TRBJ1-3, with 7 bases lining up with TRBD1. Sequencing was done on a sample of peripheral blood. Here the CDR3 DNA reads TGTGCCAGCAGCCCACCTGACAGGGTTGGAAACACCATATATTTT. Translation: CASSPPDRVGNTIYF.